This entry is about one T cell receptor (beta chain). Germline loops: CDR1 SGHVS, CDR2 FQNEAQ. V gave up 0 bases and J gave up 2 bases, with 15 bases separating them. This CDR3 comprises 17 residues. The data were produced by immunoSEQ multiplex PCR, yet TCRdb's version contains in-frame clones alone and is incomplete. The sample comprises 150,000 to 200,000 clones, approximately 80% of which are singletons, and roughly 8.4% rests with the top ten. This sample is part of a study of blood T cell repertoires in COVID-19. For the study at large: Spain, Italy and the United States supplied samples that represented acute and convalescent COVID-19.

The chain links TRBV7-8 to TRBJ2-3, with TRBD1 as a possible D gene (6 bases). The source is a man in his sixties with acute or convalescent COVID-19. Sample: peripheral blood. CDR3 sequence reads: CASSLADQGSDTDTQYF. The CDR3 nucleotides read TGTGCCAGCAGCTTAGCCGATCAGGGGTCGGACACAGATACGCAGTATTTT.